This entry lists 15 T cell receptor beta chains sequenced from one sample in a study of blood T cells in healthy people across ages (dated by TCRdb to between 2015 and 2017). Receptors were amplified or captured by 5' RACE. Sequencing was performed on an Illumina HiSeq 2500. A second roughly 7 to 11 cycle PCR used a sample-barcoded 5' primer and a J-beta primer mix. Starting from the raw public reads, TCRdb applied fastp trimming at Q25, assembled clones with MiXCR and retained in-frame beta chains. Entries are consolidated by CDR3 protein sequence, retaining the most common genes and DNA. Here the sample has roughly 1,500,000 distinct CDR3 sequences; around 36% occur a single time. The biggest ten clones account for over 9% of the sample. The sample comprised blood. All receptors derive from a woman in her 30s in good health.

The CDR3 bases are TGTGCCAGCAGTTTAACACAGAATAGCAATCAGCCCCAGCATTTT. Protein product: CASSLTQNSNQPQHF. The chain combines TRBV28 with TRBJ1-5; no firm D call. The V and J ends lost 2 bases and 0 bases respectively, with 8 bases between them. Germline V gives CDR1 MDHEN, CDR2 SYDVKM. The CDR3 length is 15 residues.

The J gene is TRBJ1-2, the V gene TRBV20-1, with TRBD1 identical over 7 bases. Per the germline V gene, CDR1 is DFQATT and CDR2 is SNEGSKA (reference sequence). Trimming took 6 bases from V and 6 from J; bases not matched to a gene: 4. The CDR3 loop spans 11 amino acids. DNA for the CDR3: TGCAGTGCAAACAGGGGAGATGGCTACACCTTC. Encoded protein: CSANRGDGYTF.

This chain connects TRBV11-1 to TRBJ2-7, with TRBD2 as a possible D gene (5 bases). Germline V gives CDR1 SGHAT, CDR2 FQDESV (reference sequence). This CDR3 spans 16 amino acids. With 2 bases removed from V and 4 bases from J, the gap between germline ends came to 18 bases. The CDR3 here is CASSLLSGSGIYEQYF. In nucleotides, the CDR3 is TGTGCCAGCAGCTTACTTTCTGGTTCGGGGATTTACGAGCAGTACTTC. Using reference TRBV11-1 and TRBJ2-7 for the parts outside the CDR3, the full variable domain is EAEVAQSPRYKITEKSQAVAFWCDPISGHATLYWYRQILGQGPELLVQFQDESVVDDSQLPKDRFSAERLKGVDSTLKIQPAELGDSAMYLCASSLLSGSGIYEQYFGPGTRLTVT.

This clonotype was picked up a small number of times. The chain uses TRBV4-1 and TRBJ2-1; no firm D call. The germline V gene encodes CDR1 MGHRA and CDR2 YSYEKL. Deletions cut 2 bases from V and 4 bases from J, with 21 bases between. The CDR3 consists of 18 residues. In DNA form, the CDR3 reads TGCGCCAGCAGCCAAAGCCCCGCATCAGCTAGGTTATACAATGAGCAGTTCTTC. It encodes CASSQSPASARLYNEQFF.

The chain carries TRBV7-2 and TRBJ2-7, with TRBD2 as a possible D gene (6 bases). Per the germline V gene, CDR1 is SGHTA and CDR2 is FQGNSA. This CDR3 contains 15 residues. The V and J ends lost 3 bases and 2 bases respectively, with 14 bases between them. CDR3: CASSLEGLAPYEQYF. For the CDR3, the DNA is TGTGCCAGCAGCTTGGAGGGGCTAGCGCCCTACGAGCAGTACTTC.

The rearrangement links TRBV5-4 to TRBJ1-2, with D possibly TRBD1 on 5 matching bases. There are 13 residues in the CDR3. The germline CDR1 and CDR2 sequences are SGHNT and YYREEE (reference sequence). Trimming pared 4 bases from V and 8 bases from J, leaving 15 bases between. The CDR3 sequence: CASSLREGRGYTF. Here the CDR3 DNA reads TGTGCCAGCAGCCTACGTGAGGGGCGAGGCTACACCTTC.

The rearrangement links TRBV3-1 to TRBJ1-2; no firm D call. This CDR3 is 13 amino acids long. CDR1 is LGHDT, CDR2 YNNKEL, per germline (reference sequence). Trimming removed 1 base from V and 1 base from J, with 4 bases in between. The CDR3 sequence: CASSQVDNYGYTF. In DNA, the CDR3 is TGTGCCAGCAGCCAAGTCGATAACTATGGCTACACCTTC.

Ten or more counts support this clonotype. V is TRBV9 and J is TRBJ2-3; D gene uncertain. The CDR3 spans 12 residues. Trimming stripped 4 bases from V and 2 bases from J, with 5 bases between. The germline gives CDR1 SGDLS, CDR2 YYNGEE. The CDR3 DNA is TGTGCCAGCAGCCCCTTCACAGATACGCAGTATTTT. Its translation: CASSPFTDTQYF.

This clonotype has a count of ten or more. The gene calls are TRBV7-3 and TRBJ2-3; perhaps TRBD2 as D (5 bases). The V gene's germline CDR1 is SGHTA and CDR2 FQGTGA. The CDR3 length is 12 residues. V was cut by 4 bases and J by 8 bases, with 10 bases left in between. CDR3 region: CASSSGSGTQYF. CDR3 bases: TGTGCCAGCAGCTCGGGGAGTGGTACGCAGTATTTT. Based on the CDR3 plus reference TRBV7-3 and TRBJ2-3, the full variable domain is GAGVSQTPSNKVTEKGKYVELRCDPISGHTALYWYRQSLGQGPEFLIYFQGTGAADDSGLPNDRFFAVRPEGSVSTLKIQRTERGDSAVYLCASSSGSGTQYFGPGTRLTVL.

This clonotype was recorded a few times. The CDR3 DNA sequence: TGCAGTGCTTATAGCGGGAGGGCGATTTACGAGCAGTACTTC. Its protein is CSAYSGRAIYEQYF. The gene calls are TRBV20-1 and TRBJ2-7; the match to TRBD2 covers 11 bases. Per germline, CDR1 DFQATT and CDR2 SNEGSKA (reference sequence). V was pared by 5 bases and J by 4 bases, with 7 bases of the junction left unmatched. CDR3 size: 14 residues.

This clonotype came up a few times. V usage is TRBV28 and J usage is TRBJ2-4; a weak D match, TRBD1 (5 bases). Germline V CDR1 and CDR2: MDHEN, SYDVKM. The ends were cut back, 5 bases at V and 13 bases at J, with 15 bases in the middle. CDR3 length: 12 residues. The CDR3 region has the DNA TGTGCCAGCAGTCTAGTGGGGAAGGGGCAGTACTTC. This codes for CASSLVGKGQYF. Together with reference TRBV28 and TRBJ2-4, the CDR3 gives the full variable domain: DVKVTQSSRYLVKRTGEKVFLECVQDMDHENMFWYRQDPGLGLRLIYFSYDVKMKEKGDIPEGYSVSREKKERFSLILESASTNQTSMYLCASSLVGKGQYFGAGTRLSVL.

Here the CDR3 DNA reads TGTGCCACCAGCAGAGATAAGTGGTGGCGGAGCTCCTACAATGAGCAGTTCTTC. It translates to CATSRDKWWRSSYNEQFF. The chain recombines TRBV15 with TRBJ2-1; D not certain. The CDR3 loop spans 18 amino acids. The V end lost 0 bases, the J end lost 0 bases, and 15 bases lay between the germline ends. Per germline, CDR1 LNHNV and CDR2 YYDKDF (reference sequence). The whole variable domain, filled in from reference TRBV15 and TRBJ2-1, reads DAMVIQNPRYQVTQFGKPVTLSCSQTLNHNVMYWYQQKSSQAPKLLFHYYDKDFNNEADTPDNFQSRRPNTSFCFLDIRSPGLGDTAMYLCATSRDKWWRSSYNEQFFGPGTRLTVL.

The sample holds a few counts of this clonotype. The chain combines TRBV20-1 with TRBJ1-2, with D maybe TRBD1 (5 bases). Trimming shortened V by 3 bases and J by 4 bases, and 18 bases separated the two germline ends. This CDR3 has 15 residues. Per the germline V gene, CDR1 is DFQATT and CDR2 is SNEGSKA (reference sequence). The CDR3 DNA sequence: TGCAGTGCTAGGGACGGGACGTTCTTCGGCTATGGCTACACCTTC. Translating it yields CSARDGTFFGYGYTF.

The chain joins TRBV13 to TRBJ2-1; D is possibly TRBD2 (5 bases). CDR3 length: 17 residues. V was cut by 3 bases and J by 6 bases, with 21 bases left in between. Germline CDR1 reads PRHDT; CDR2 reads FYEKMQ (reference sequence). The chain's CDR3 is CASSFNPGVPGGNEQFF. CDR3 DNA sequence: TGTGCCAGCAGCTTTAATCCCGGGGTCCCCGGAGGCAATGAGCAGTTCTTC. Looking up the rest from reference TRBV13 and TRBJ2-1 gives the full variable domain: AAGVIQSPRHLIKEKRETATLKCYPIPRHDTVYWYQQGPGQDPQFLISFYEKMQSDKGSIPDRFSAQQFSDYHSELNMSSLELGDSALYFCASSFNPGVPGGNEQFFGPGTRLTVL.

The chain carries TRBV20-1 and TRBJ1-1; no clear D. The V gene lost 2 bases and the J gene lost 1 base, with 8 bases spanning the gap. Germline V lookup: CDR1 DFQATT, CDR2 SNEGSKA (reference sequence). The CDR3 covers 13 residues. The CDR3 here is CSARKAGNTEAFF. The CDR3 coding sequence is TGCAGTGCTAGAAAGGCAGGGAACACTGAAGCTTTCTTT.